This T cell receptor beta chain was recovered during a study of cytomegalovirus exposure and HLA in healthy donors. The CDR3 is 13 amino acids. V gave up 4 bases and J gave up 5 bases; unmatched junction bases: 4. Germline CDR1 reads SGHNT; CDR2 reads YYREEE (reference sequence). Details on this clone: Its target is unknown.

The PCR made use of 60 Vbeta and 13 Jbeta primers. Libraries were prepared by immunoSEQ multiplex PCR; TCRdb keeps only in-frame clonotypes and omits some of them. The table has more than 45,000 clones, about 84% seen once. Study-level points and caveats: Across donors, presence/absence analyses took sequencing depth to be roughly uniform. Later analysis reportedly placed an Asian-associated ancestry cluster below the roughly 670-donor mean in N-insertions.

The TCR was taken from a man in his thirties or forties in good health and CMV-seronegative. Input material: PBMCs. The chain carries TRBV5-4 and TRBJ1-1, with 8 nucleotides matching TRBD1. As DNA, the CDR3 is TGTGCCAGCAGCGTCGACAGGGGTACTGAAGCTTTCTTT. This translates into CASSVDRGTEAFF.